The entry below describes one T cell receptor beta chain. This sample is part of a study of blood T cells in healthy people across ages. This CDR3 spans 14 amino acids. Between the trimmed V and J ends, which lost 6 bases and 2 bases, there was a span of 14 bases. Combining a sample-barcoded 5' primer with a J-beta primer mix, a second PCR ran for 7 to 11 cycles. MiXCR, run by TCRdb on the 5' RACE reads, gives a single entry per CDR3 protein. The sample includes approximately 1,700,000 distinct CDR3 sequences, roughly 43% of them seen just once. Sequencing used blood. The genes are TRBV12-3 or TRBV12-4 and TRBJ2-7; D uncertain. This TCR was sampled from a human donor in good health. The CDR3 reads CASSQDISTYEQYF. CDR3 coding DNA: TGTGCCAGCAGCCAAGACATTTCCACCTACGAGCAGTACTTC.